Listed here is a single T cell receptor (beta chain). The sample belongs to a study of blood T cell repertoires in COVID-19. For the study at large: PBMCs, B-cell-depleted T cells, or T cells were the source of the cDNA or gDNA that made up the material.

Here immunoSEQ multiplex PCR was the method, and the copy in TCRdb shows in-frame clones only, minus some. The data contain over 200,000 clones, about 90% of them singletons. Germline loops: CDR1 LGHDT, CDR2 YNNKEL (reference sequence). J gave up 5 bases and V 6 bases, and 8 bases lay outside the gene matches. The CDR3 totals 14 residues. The sequencing sample was made of peripheral blood. The sequence derives from a man aged 35-49 years with active or convalescent COVID-19. This chain connects TRBV3-1 (or the pseudogene TRBV3-2) to TRBJ1-1; 8 bases line up with TRBD1. The CDR3 here is CASRLTGVKTEAFF. The CDR3 nucleotides read TGTGCCAGCAGGCTGACAGGGGTCAAGACTGAAGCTTTCTTT.